The T cell receptor (beta chain) under discussion was sequenced for a study of blood T cells in healthy people across ages. Alongside a J-beta primer mix, a sample-barcoded 5' primer served in a second PCR lasting about 7 to 12 cycles. TCRdb used MiXCR to reprocess the 5' RACE reads, holding one entry per CDR3 protein. The table records under 850,000 distinct CDR3 sequences, under 40% of them present only once. Material: blood. The clonotype originates from a man younger than 30 in good health.

DNA for the CDR3: TGCAGTGCTAGAGATTCGGACTTAAGCTCCTACGAGCAGTACTTC. Translating gives CSARDSDLSSYEQYF. The V gene is TRBV20-1, the J gene TRBJ2-7; tentatively, D is TRBD2 (5 bases). Germline CDR1 and CDR2: DFQATT and SNEGSKA (reference sequence). The V end was cut by 0 bases, the J end by 0 bases, with 12 bases between. This CDR3 region has 15 residues.